Listed here is a single T cell receptor beta chain. Its antigen is not identified. This CDR3 has 15 amino acids. Per the germline V gene, CDR1 is MNHEY and CDR2 is SMNVEV (reference sequence). V shed 2 bases and J 0 bases; nucleotides not matched to a gene: 4. This sample is part of a study of T cell responses to AZD1222 COVID-19 vaccine. Study results and limitations: AZD1222 recipients seropositive at baseline numbered only 5 to 7. Most donors were white British and more were female, and clonal diversity was possibly underestimated.

The assay was immunoSEQ multiplex PCR, and TCRdb's table has in-frame clones only and misses some. This table has about 120,000 clones, approximately 85% appearing once. This receptor was obtained from an adult in good health. The J gene is TRBJ2-7, the V gene TRBV27; TRBD1 agrees at 7 bases. The specimen was peripheral blood, collected on day 0 of AZD1222 vaccination. CDR3 region: CASSLRGPSSYEQYF. The CDR3 DNA reads TGTGCCAGCAGTTTAAGGGGGCCTTCCTCCTACGAGCAGTACTTC.